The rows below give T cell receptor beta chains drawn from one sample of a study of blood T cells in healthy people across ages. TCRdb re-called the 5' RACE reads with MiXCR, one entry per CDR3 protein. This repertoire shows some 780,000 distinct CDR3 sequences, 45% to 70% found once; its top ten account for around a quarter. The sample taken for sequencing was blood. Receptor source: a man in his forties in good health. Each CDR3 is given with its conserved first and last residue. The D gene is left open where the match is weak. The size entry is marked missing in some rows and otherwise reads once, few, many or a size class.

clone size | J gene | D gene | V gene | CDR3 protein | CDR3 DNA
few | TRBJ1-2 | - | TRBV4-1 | CASSQVLGGTYGYTF | TGCGCCAGCAGCCAAGTGCTGGGAGGCACCTATGGCTACACCTTC
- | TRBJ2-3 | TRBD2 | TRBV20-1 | CSARETSGRDTQYF | TGCAGTGCTAGAGAGACTAGCGGGAGGGATACGCAGTATTTT
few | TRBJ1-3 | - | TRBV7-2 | CASSLIRGLGNTIYF | TGTGCCAGCAGCTTAATTCGGGGGCTTGGAAACACCATATATTTT
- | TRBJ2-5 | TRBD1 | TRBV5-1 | CASSLSPPGQTTFEQYF | TGCGCCAGCAGTCTTTCTCCTCCGGGACAGACTACTTTTGAGCAGTACTTC
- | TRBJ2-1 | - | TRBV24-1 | CATSDARGTQYNEQFF | TGTGCCACCAGTGATGCCCGCGGGACCCAGTACAATGAGCAGTTCTTC
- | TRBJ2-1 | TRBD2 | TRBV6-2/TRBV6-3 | CASSYNPSGRVVDEQFF | TGTGCCAGCAGTTATAACCCTAGCGGGAGGGTTGTAGATGAGCAGTTCTTC
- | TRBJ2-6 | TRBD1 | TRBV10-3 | CAITGQGAAGANVLTF | TGTGCCATCACCGGACAGGGAGCGGCTGGGGCCAACGTCCTGACTTTC
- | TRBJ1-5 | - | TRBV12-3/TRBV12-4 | CASRGLSSNQPQHF | TGTGCCAGCAGGGGGCTTAGTAGCAATCAGCCCCAGCATTTT
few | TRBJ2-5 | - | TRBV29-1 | CSVAIRGESGETQYF | TGCAGCGTTGCGATCAGGGGGGAATCAGGAGAGACCCAGTACTTC
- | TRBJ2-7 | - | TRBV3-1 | CASSQETYGEQYF | TGTGCCAGCAGCCAAGAGACCTACGGCGAGCAGTACTTC
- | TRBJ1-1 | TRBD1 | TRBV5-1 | CASNLRTGEGTEAFF | TGCGCCAGCAACTTACGTACAGGGGAGGGCACTGAAGCTTTCTTT
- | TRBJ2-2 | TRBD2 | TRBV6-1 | CASSEAIGLAGGQNTGELFF | TGTGCCAGCAGTGAAGCGATTGGACTAGCGGGGGGACAGAACACCGGGGAGCTGTTTTTT
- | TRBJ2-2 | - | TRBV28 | CASSRNTGELFF | TGTGCCAGCAGCCGGAACACCGGGGAGCTGTTTTTT
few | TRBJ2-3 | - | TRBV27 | CASSPWAPGTDTQYF | TGTGCCAGCAGCCCCTGGGCCCCGGGCACAGATACGCAGTATTTT
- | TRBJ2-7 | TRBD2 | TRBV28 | CASTSPGTRNEQYF | TGTGCCAGCACCTCACCCGGGACTAGAAACGAGCAGTACTTC
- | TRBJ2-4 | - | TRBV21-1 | CASKKRGRAKNIQYF | TGTGCCAGCAAGAAGCGGGGCCGAGCCAAGAACATTCAGTACTTC
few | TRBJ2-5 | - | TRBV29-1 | CSVAAQETQYF | TGCAGCGTTGCAGCCCAAGAGACCCAGTACTTC
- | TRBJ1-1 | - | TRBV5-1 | CASSLEGLGRSEAFF | TGCGCCAGCAGCTTAGAGGGGTTAGGACGGTCAGAGGCTTTCTTT
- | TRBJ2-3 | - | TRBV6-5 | CASSYGQTSTDTQYF | TGTGCCAGCAGTTACGGGCAGACTAGCACAGATACGCAGTATTTT
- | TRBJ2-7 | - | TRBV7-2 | CASSLAGGGRFF | TGTGCCAGCAGCTTAGCGGGAGGGGGCAGGTTCTTC
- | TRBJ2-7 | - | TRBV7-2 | CASSPLGAIGYEQYF | TGTGCCAGCAGCCCCCTCGGGGCGATCGGCTACGAGCAGTACTTC
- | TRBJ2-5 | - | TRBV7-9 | CASSSQDGGGYNEQYF | TGTGCCAGCAGCTCCCAGGATGGGGGGGGCTACAATGAGCAGTACTTC
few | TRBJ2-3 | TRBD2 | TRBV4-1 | CASSPGLAGVRTDTQYF | TGCGCCAGCAGCCCGGGACTAGCGGGAGTTCGCACAGATACGCAGTATTTT
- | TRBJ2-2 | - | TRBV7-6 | CASSPQTGELFF | TGTGCCAGCAGCCCTCAAACCGGGGAGCTGTTTTTT
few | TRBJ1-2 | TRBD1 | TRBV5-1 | CASSSYLGQGIGYTF | TGCGCCAGCAGCTCCTACCTGGGACAGGGGATTGGCTACACCTTC
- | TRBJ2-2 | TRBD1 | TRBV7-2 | CASSINPGGAVGELFF | TGTGCCAGCAGCATAAACCCAGGGGGCGCCGTTGGGGAGCTGTTTTTT
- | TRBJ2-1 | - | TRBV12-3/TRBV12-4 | CASSFGGQGRYNEQFF | TGTGCCAGCAGTTTTGGGGGGCAGGGCCGCTACAATGAGCAGTTCTTC
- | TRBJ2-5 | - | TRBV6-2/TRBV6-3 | CASSYFDWDLAYF | TGTGCCAGCAGTTACTTCGATTGGGACTTGGCGTACTTC
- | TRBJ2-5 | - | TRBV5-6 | CASSLAGSTRGTQYF | TGTGCCAGCAGCTTGGCGGGCAGCACAAGGGGGACCCAGTACTTC
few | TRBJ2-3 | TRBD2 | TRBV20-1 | CSASGTKLLTDTQYF | TGCAGTGCTTCCGGGACTAAACTTCTCACAGATACGCAGTATTTT
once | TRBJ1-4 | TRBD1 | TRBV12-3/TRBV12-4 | CASSRQGVIEKLFF | TGTGCCAGCAGTCGTCAGGGGGTAATTGAAAAACTGTTTTTT
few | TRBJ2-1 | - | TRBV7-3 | CASSLSGSLGNEQFF | TGTGCCAGCAGCTTAAGCGGTAGCTTAGGTAATGAGCAGTTCTTC
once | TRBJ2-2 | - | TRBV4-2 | CASSQRETPGELFF | TGTGCCAGCAGCCAACGCGAAACCCCCGGGGAGCTGTTTTTT
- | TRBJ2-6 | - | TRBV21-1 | CASIIPYQGATGANVLTF | TGTGCCAGTATCATCCCGTACCAGGGGGCTACGGGGGCCAACGTCCTGACTTTC
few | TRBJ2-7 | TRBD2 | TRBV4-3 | CASSEEAGGNYEQYF | TGCGCCAGCAGCGAAGAAGCGGGAGGGAACTACGAGCAGTACTTC
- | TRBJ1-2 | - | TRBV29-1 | CSVTISRAAVRESNYGYTF | TGCAGCGTTACCATCAGCCGGGCCGCCGTGAGGGAAAGTAACTATGGCTACACCTTC
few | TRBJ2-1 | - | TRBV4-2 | CASSQDHYEQFF | TGTGCCAGCAGCCAAGATCACTATGAGCAGTTCTTC